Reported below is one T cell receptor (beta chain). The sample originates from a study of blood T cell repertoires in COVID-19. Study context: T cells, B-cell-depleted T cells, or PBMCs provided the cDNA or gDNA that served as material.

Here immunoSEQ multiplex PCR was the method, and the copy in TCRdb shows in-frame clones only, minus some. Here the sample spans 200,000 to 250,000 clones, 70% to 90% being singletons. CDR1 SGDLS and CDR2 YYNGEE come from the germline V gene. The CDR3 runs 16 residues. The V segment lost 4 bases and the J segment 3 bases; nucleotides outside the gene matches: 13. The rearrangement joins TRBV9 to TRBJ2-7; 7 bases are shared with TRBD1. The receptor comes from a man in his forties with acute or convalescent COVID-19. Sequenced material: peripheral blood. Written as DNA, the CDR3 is TGTGCCAGCAGCCCAGGGGACAGTGCCTTAAACTACGAGCAGTACTTC. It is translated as CASSPGDSALNYEQYF.